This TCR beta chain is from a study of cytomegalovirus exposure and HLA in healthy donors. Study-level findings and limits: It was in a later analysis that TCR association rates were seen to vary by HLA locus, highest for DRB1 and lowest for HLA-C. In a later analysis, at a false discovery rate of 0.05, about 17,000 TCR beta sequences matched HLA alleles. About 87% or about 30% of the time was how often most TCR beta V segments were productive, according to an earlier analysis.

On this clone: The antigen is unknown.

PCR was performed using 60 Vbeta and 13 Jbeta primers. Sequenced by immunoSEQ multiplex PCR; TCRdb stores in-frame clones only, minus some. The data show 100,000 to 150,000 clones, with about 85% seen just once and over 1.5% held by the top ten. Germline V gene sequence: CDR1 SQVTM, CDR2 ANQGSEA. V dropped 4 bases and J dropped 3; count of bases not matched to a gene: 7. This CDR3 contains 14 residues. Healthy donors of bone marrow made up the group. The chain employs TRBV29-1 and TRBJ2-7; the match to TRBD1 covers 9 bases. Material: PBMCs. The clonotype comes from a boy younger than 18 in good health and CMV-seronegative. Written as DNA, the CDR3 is TGCAGCGTTGGAGGGGGACAGGGTCTCTACGAGCAGTACTTC. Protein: CSVGGGQGLYEQYF.